The 29 T cell receptor beta chains listed next were all sequenced from one sample in a study of radiation and T cells in renal cell carcinoma. The sample's time point: blood 2 weeks post-SBRT. Documented treatment: 15 Gy SBRT to primary tumor, nephrectomy 4 weeks later. Clones were read by immunoSEQ multiplex PCR, and TCRdb kept only the in-frame ones, dropping some. The sample comprises roughly 130,000 clones, roughly four fifths of which are singletons, and 1.5% to 2% rests with the top ten. The sequencing here drew on blood, taken from a patient whose treatment included radiotherapy and nephrectomy. Receptors originate from a woman aged 55 to 70 with renal cell carcinoma.

J is TRBJ2-7 and V is TRBV4-3; 7 bases are shared with TRBD2. The CDR3 covers 16 residues. Per germline, CDR1 LGHNA and CDR2 YSLEER. V lost 0 bases and J lost 4; bases outside the gene matches: 9. The CDR3 DNA is TGCGCCAGCAGCCAAGATCTAGGGGAGGGAGGATACGAGCAGTACTTC. It encodes CASSQDLGEGGYEQYF.

The chain uses TRBV10-3 and TRBJ1-1; no clear D gene. Deletions cut 1 base from V and 5 bases from J, with 8 bases between. The CDR3 is made up of 13 amino acids. Germline assignment: CDR1 ENHRY and CDR2 SYGVKD. The chain's CDR3 is CAISEFDGTEAFF. The CDR3 nucleotides are TGTGCCATCAGTGAGTTCGATGGGACTGAAGCTTTCTTT.

The CDR3 bases are TGTGCCAGTAGTATGGACAGCGGGGGTAACTCCTACGAGCAGTACTTC. It specifies CASSMDSGGNSYEQYF. V is TRBV19 and J is TRBJ2-7; 8 bases line up with TRBD2. The trim removed 3 bases at V and 0 bases at J, leaving 7 bases unmatched. Germline V gene lookup returns CDR1 LNHDA and CDR2 SQIVND (reference sequence). This CDR3 comprises 16 residues. Drawing the rest from reference TRBV19 and TRBJ2-7, the complete variable domain is DGGITQSPKYLFRKEGQNVTLSCEQNLNHDAMYWYRQDPGQGLRLIYYSQIVNDFQKGDIAEGYSVSREKKESFPLTVTSAQKNPTAFYLCASSMDSGGNSYEQYFGPGTRLTVT.

The gene calls are TRBV9 and TRBJ1-4; D is possibly TRBD1 (5 bases). Deletions cut 1 base from V and 8 bases from J, with 15 bases between. The CDR3 is 15 amino acids. CDR1 and CDR2 from the germline V gene are SGDLS and YYNGEE. The CDR3 DNA follows: TGTGCCAGCAGCGTACTTGGGGCCGGCAGCGAAAAACTGTTTTTT. It codes for CASSVLGAGSEKLFF.

The rearrangement uses TRBV7-2 and TRBJ1-3; D call uncertain. This CDR3 spans 14 amino acids. The germline gives CDR1 SGHTA, CDR2 FQGNSA. The V end was cut by 2 bases, the J end by 2 bases, with 7 bases between. The chain's CDR3 is CASSLQVAGNTIYF. The CDR3 region has the DNA TGTGCCAGCAGCTTACAGGTTGCTGGAAACACCATATATTTT.

J is TRBJ2-3 and V is TRBV30; D may be TRBD1 (6 bases). V shed 4 bases and J shed 4 bases, with 12 bases lying between them. Germline V CDR1 and CDR2: GTSNPN, SVGIG (reference sequence). The CDR3 has 13 residues. The CDR3 DNA sequence: TGTGCCTGGAATGCAGCAGGGGCAGATACGCAGTATTTT. Encoded protein: CAWNAAGADTQYF. Supplemented by reference TRBV30 and TRBJ2-3, the full variable domain reads SQTIHQWPATLVQPVGSPLSLECTVEGTSNPNLYWYRQAAGRGLQLLFYSVGIGQISSEVPQNLSASRPQDRQFILSSKKLLLSDSGFYLCAWNAAGADTQYFGPGTRLTVL.

V and J are TRBV6-5 and TRBJ1-2; D not certain. The CDR3 has 15 residues. Between the trimmed V and J ends, which lost 2 bases and 2 bases, there was a span of 12 bases. The germline gives CDR1 MNHEY, CDR2 SVGAGI. The CDR3 DNA reads as TGTGCCAGCAGTTACACAGCGAGGTACAACTATGGCTACACCTTC. Residues: CASSYTARYNYGYTF.

This sequence joins TRBV29-1 and TRBJ1-2, with 10 bases identical to TRBD1. Germline CDR1 and CDR2: SQVTM and ANQGSEA. Losses at the gene ends were 8 bases for V and 5 bases for J; bases not matched to a gene: 8. This CDR3 is built from 13 residues. The chain's CDR3 is CSYTDRGLYGYTF. DNA for the CDR3: TGCAGCTATACAGACAGGGGGCTGTATGGCTACACCTTC.

This chain uses TRBV6-6 with TRBJ1-4; D uncertain. Germline assignment: CDR1 MNHNY and CDR2 SVGAGI (reference sequence). The CDR3 totals 12 residues. V lost 2 bases, J lost 8 bases, and 6 bases lay in between. The CDR3 nucleotides read TGTGCCAGCAGTTACGGAAGGGAAAAACTGTTTTTT. Its translation: CASSYGREKLFF.

The chain employs TRBV4-2 and TRBJ1-6; tentative D call: TRBD1 (6 bases). In germline, CDR1 is LGHNA, CDR2 YNFKEQ. Trimming removed 4 bases at V and 5 bases at J, with 18 bases between. CDR3 length: 17 amino acids. For the CDR3, the DNA is TGTGCCAGCAGCCTCTTCACTCGGACAGCAGATAATTCACCCCTCCACTTT. It is translated as CASSLFTRTADNSPLHF.

The chain links TRBV5-4 to TRBJ1-6; no definite D call. The CDR3 spans 15 residues. The germline V gene encodes CDR1 SGHNT and CDR2 YYREEE (reference sequence). V lost 0 bases to trimming and J lost 7 bases, with 11 bases between them. The CDR3 DNA sequence: TGTGCCAGCAGCTTGGCATTACCGGGGAATTCACCCCTCCACTTT. This codes for CASSLALPGNSPLHF. Using reference TRBV5-4 and TRBJ1-6 for the parts outside the CDR3, the full variable domain is ETGVTQSPTHLIKTRGQQVTLRCSSQSGHNTVSWYQQALGQGPQFIFQYYREEENGRGNFPPRFSGLQFPNYSSELNVNALELDDSALYLCASSLALPGNSPLHFGNGTRLTVT.

This rearrangement joins TRBV13 to TRBJ2-1; TRBD2 agrees at 14 bases. Germline V gene sequence: CDR1 PRHDT, CDR2 FYEKMQ (reference sequence). This CDR3 has 16 amino acids. J gave up 2 bases and V 5 bases, and 2 bases lay outside the gene matches. Here the CDR3 reads CASSPGLAGAYNEQFF. The CDR3 nucleotides are TGTGCCAGCAGCCCGGGACTAGCGGGGGCCTACAATGAGCAGTTCTTC.

This clone was recorded only once. The CDR3 sequence is CASSQGSSRSGETQYF. The CDR3 DNA reads TGCGCCAGCAGCCAAGGCTCTAGCCGATCTGGAGAGACCCAGTACTTC. The chain has TRBV4-3 and TRBJ2-5, with D possibly matching TRBD2 (5 bases). The CDR3 is 16 residues long. Germline V gives CDR1 LGHNA, CDR2 YSLEER. The germline V and J ends were trimmed by 1 base and 4 bases, with 16 bases remaining between them.

The chain couples TRBV12-5 to TRBJ2-3; 9 bases are shared with TRBD1. The CDR3 totals 19 residues. Germline V gene sequence: CDR1 LGHNT, CDR2 FRNRAP. Trimming cost V 4 bases and J 1 base; bases outside gene matches: 15. CDR3 residues: CASGSAYGTGRSGTDTQYF. The CDR3 nucleotides read TGTGCTAGTGGTTCCGCCTACGGGACAGGGAGGAGCGGCACAGATACGCAGTATTTT.

In its sample, this clone was seen a few times. DNA for the CDR3: TGTGCCATCAGTCAACTTAGGGATACGCAGTATTTT. Encoded protein: CAISQLRDTQYF. The rearrangement joins TRBV10-3 to TRBJ2-3; D is unresolved. This CDR3 contains 12 residues. V shed 5 bases and J shed 6 bases, with 9 bases lying between them. Germline CDR1 is ENHRY and CDR2 is SYGVKD.

This sequence joins TRBV27 and TRBJ2-6; D unclear. V lost 2 bases and J lost 3, with 8 bases in between. There are 15 residues in the CDR3. Per the germline V gene, CDR1 is MNHEY and CDR2 is SMNVEV (reference sequence). CDR3 bases: TGTGCCAGCAGTTTACTCCCTTTTGGGGCCAACGTCCTGACTTTC. It is translated as CASSLLPFGANVLTF.

The V gene is TRBV7-9, the J gene TRBJ2-5; TRBD2 agrees at 16 bases. The CDR3 length is 17 residues. Unmatched junction bases numbered 7, after V lost 5 bases and J lost 4 bases. The germline V gene has CDR1 SEHNR and CDR2 FQNEAQ (reference sequence). CDR3 loop: CASSPGTSGGATETQYF. CDR3 DNA: TGTGCCAGCAGCCCAGGGACTAGCGGGGGGGCTACAGAGACCCAGTACTTC.

The rearrangement uses TRBV14 and TRBJ1-1; TRBD1 is a possible D gene (5 bases). V shed 1 base and J shed 2 bases, with 11 bases lying between them. CDR3 size: 15 residues. Germline values: CDR1 SGHDN, CDR2 FVKESK. The CDR3 region is CASSQVGGLNTEAFF. The CDR3 DNA sequence: TGTGCCAGCAGCCAAGTGGGGGGACTAAACACTGAAGCTTTCTTT.

In its sample, this clone was seen a few times. The chain joins TRBV2 to TRBJ2-3, with 10 bases aligning to TRBD2. CDR1 is SNHLY and CDR2 is FYNNEI in the germline V gene. The CDR3 loop spans 13 amino acids. Losses at the gene ends were 10 bases for V and 1 base for J; bases not matched to a gene: 2. The CDR3: CATLAGGTDTQYF. CDR3 bases: TGTGCCACGCTAGCGGGGGGCACAGATACGCAGTATTTT.

A note on this clone: Sequence at one end of the junction differs from germline and may be a read error. The J gene is TRBJ2-7, the V gene TRBV29-1, with D perhaps matching TRBD2 (5 bases). CDR1 is SQVTM, CDR2 ANQGSEA, per germline. The CDR3 has 10 residues. The CDR3 nucleotides read TGCAGCGTTGATGAGGGAAGTTTACACTTC. This translates into CSVDEGSLHF.

This clone was recorded once. The chain is built from TRBV27 and TRBJ2-1, with a weak D call TRBD2 (6 bases). The V and J ends lost 4 bases and 0 bases respectively, with 19 bases between them. Germline V CDR1 and CDR2: MNHEY, SMNVEV (reference sequence). This CDR3 region has 18 residues. CDR3 amino acids: CASSWGSVGGTSYNEQFF. The CDR3, as DNA: TGTGCCAGCAGTTGGGGCTCTGTGGGCGGGACCTCCTACAATGAGCAGTTCTTC.

The chain uses TRBV6-5 and TRBJ2-3; 8 nucleotides line up with TRBD2. The CDR3 is 16 residues long. J lost 3 bases, V lost 4 bases, and 9 bases had no gene match. The germline V gene encodes CDR1 MNHEY and CDR2 SVGAGI. Here the CDR3 DNA reads TGTGCCAGCAGTTCCGCGCTTGGCGGGGGGACAGATACGCAGTATTTT. Protein: CASSSALGGGTDTQYF.

The chain recombines TRBV6-6 with TRBJ1-1; tentative D call: TRBD1 (6 bases). With 5 bases removed from V and 3 bases from J, the gap between germline ends came to 19 bases. This CDR3 spans 16 amino acids. Germline V gene sequence: CDR1 MNHNY, CDR2 SVGAGI (reference sequence). The CDR3: CASSPTTGVDHTEAFF. The CDR3 DNA reads as TGTGCCAGCAGTCCAACGACAGGTGTCGACCACACTGAAGCTTTCTTT.

This sequence joins TRBV7-6 and TRBJ1-2; D uncertain. Trimming shortened V by 5 bases and J by 2 bases, and 15 bases separated the two germline ends. CDR3 length equals 15 residues. Germline V gene sequence: CDR1 SGHVS, CDR2 FNYEAQ. CDR3 protein: CASSPTGNPNYGYTF. The DNA of the CDR3 is TGTGCCAGCAGCCCTACGGGCAATCCAAACTATGGCTACACCTTC.

As concerns this clone: At one end the junction does not follow the germline gene, possibly because of a read error. The gene calls are TRBV7-7 and TRBJ2-5, with 15 bases identical to TRBD2. The CDR3 consists of 16 residues. Germline V lookup: CDR1 SSHAT, CDR2 FNYEAQ (reference sequence). CDR3 nucleotide sequence: TGTGCTAGCAGCTTAACGGGACTAGCGGGGGGAGAGACCCAGTACTTC. Amino acid sequence: CASSLTGLAGGETQYF.

This chain uses TRBV7-3 with TRBJ1-4; 12 bases match TRBD1. The CDR3 contains 16 residues. Germline CDR1 reads SGHTA; CDR2 reads FQGTGA. Trimming cost V 2 bases and J 8 bases; bases outside gene matches: 6. Written as DNA, the CDR3 is TGTGCCAGCAGCTTACGGGACAGGGGGCAGGGGGAAAAACTGTTTTTT. Its protein product is CASSLRDRGQGEKLFF.

This rearrangement joins TRBV19 to TRBJ2-2; the match to TRBD1 covers 7 bases. J was trimmed by 1 base and V by 11 bases; bases with no gene match: 4. Germline assignment: CDR1 LNHDA and CDR2 SQIVND (reference sequence). The CDR3 spans 13 residues. The DNA of the CDR3 is TGTGCCGGAAGACAGGGGAACACCGGGGAGCTGTTTTTT. Translating gives CAGRQGNTGELFF.

V and J are TRBV20-1 and TRBJ2-7; no clear D gene. This CDR3 spans 11 amino acids. The ends were cut back, 2 bases at V and 2 bases at J, with 4 bases in the middle. CDR1 and CDR2 (germline): DFQATT, SNEGSKA (reference sequence). The DNA of the CDR3 is TGCAGTGCTAGACGGGCCTACGAGCAGTACTTC. Translated: CSARRAYEQYF.

With respect to this clone: At one end, the junction sequence differs from germline, possibly due to a read error. The V and J genes are TRBV28 and TRBJ2-7, with 9 positions matching TRBD1. CDR1 is MDHEN, CDR2 SYDVKM, per germline. The CDR3 loop spans 15 amino acids. CDR3 nucleotide sequence: TGTGCCAGCAGATTATATGGAGACAGGGGGTTAGGACAGTACTTC. This codes for CASRLYGDRGLGQYF.